Following are 25 T cell receptor beta chains from one sample sequenced in a study of cytomegalovirus exposure and HLA in healthy donors. Use of 60 Vbeta and 13 Jbeta primers characterized the PCR. Clones were read by immunoSEQ multiplex PCR, and TCRdb kept only the in-frame ones, dropping some. The profile shows about 160,000 clones, roughly 77% of them singletons. The sequencing sample was made of PBMCs. These receptor sequences come from a man in his late teens or twenties in good health and CMV-seropositive.

The rearrangement joins TRBV5-4 to TRBJ2-5; D is undetermined. This CDR3 is built from 14 residues. Germline V gene sequence: CDR1 SGHNT, CDR2 YYREEE (reference sequence). Trimming pared 6 bases from V and 5 bases from J, leaving 17 bases between. CDR3 protein: CASTTISSSETQYF. The CDR3 nucleotides are TGTGCCAGCACCACCATTAGTTCCTCGGAGACCCAGTACTTC.

The CDR3 protein is CASSDSTGGGYGYTF. The DNA of the CDR3 is TGTGCCAGCAGTGACTCGACAGGGGGAGGCTATGGCTACACCTTC. This chain joins TRBV6-4 and TRBJ1-2; 9 nucleotides match TRBD1. Germline CDR1 and CDR2: MRHNA and SNTAGT. The CDR3 is 15 amino acids. With V trimmed by 0 bases and J by 4 bases, 3 bases remained unmatched.

The V gene is TRBV6-1, the J gene TRBJ2-7; tentative D call: TRBD1 (5 bases). Germline V gene sequence: CDR1 MNHNS, CDR2 SASEGT. V was clipped by 1 base and J by 0 bases, with 7 bases between them. The CDR3 is 14 amino acids. The CDR3 is CASSEGGGSYEQYV. In nucleotides, the CDR3 is TGTGCCAGCAGTGAAGGGGGCGGCTCCTACGAGCAGTACGTC.

V gene TRBV5-1 combines with J gene TRBJ1-5; possibly TRBD1 for D (5 bases). The CDR3 totals 15 residues. Germline-derived CDR1 and CDR2 are SGHRS and YFSETQ. The V end was cut by 4 bases, the J end by 7 bases, with 18 bases between. CDR3 residues: CASSPEGQGGQPQHF. CDR3 nucleotides: TGCGCCAGCAGCCCCGAGGGGCAGGGAGGCCAGCCCCAGCATTTT.

This chain joins TRBV6-6 and TRBJ2-7, with TRBD2 identical over 7 bases. Trimming removed 6 bases from V and 2 bases from J; junction bases left unmatched: 13. The CDR3 covers 16 residues. Germline V gives CDR1 MNHNY, CDR2 SVGAGI (reference sequence). The CDR3 coding sequence is TGTGCCAGCAGCGGGGGAAGCGGGCGGGGGACCTACGAGCAGTACGTC. It codes for CASSGGSGRGTYEQYV.

V gene TRBV2 combines with J gene TRBJ2-3, with D possibly being TRBD2 (5 bases). The germline V gene encodes CDR1 SNHLY and CDR2 FYNNEI. The V and J ends lost 4 bases and 0 bases respectively, with 11 bases between them. This CDR3 region has 15 residues. CDR3 amino acids: CASSVQTTSTDTQYF. In DNA form, the CDR3 reads TGTGCCAGCAGTGTACAGACTACTAGCACAGATACGCAGTATTTT.

The V call is TRBV2, the J call TRBJ2-7, with a possible D match to TRBD2 (5 bases). Germline CDR1 reads SNHLY; CDR2 reads FYNNEI. Trimming stripped 4 bases from V and 3 bases from J, with 10 bases between. The CDR3 is 13 amino acids. This CDR3 reads CASSAAEFYEQYV. As DNA, the CDR3 is TGTGCCAGCAGTGCAGCGGAGTTCTACGAGCAGTACGTC.

J is TRBJ2-5 and V is TRBV5-1; D is possibly TRBD1 (5 bases). Trimming pared 0 bases from V and 4 bases from J, leaving 13 bases between. The CDR3 totals 15 residues. The germline V gene has CDR1 SGHRS and CDR2 YFSETQ. The DNA for the CDR3 is TGCGCCAGCAGCTTGGAGTCAGGGTTGAGAGAGACCCAGTACTTC. This encodes CASSLESGLRETQYF.

The chain recombines TRBV5-1 with TRBJ1-6, with D perhaps TRBD1 (5 bases). The CDR3 is 16 residues long. From germline, CDR1 is SGHRS and CDR2 YFSETQ. The germline V and J ends were trimmed by 3 bases and 7 bases, with 17 bases remaining between them. Written as DNA, the CDR3 is TGCGCCAGCAGCTCAGATGGGGCGCCGGAGAATTCACCCCTCCACTTT. Amino acids: CASSSDGAPENSPLHF.

The CDR3 bases are TGCGCCAGCAGCCAAGGTCCCCGCACGGGAACTAATGAAAAACTGTTTTTT. It is translated as CASSQGPRTGTNEKLFF. J is TRBJ1-4 and V is TRBV4-1; D is ambiguous. V was pared by 1 base and J by 1 base, with 13 bases between. Germline values: CDR1 MGHRA, CDR2 YSYEKL. CDR3 length: 17 residues.

V gene TRBV7-9 combines with J gene TRBJ1-2, with 9 positions matching TRBD1. J gave up 8 bases and V 0 bases, and 10 bases lay outside the gene matches. The CDR3 is 16 residues long. Germline V CDR1 and CDR2: SEHNR, FQNEAQ (reference sequence). CDR3 residues: CASSLALGTGGAGYTF. The DNA for the CDR3 is TGTGCCAGCAGCTTAGCGCTAGGAACAGGGGGCGCGGGCTACACCTTC.

The sample holds a few counts of this clone. The chain recombines TRBV2 with TRBJ1-2; TRBD1 aligns across 8 bases. The V segment lost 4 bases and the J segment 1 base; nucleotides outside the gene matches: 5. The V gene's germline CDR1 is SNHLY and CDR2 FYNNEI. This CDR3 is 15 amino acids long. CDR3 sequence (DNA): TGTGCCAGCAGTGTAGGACAGGGTGGTAACTATGGCTACACCTTC. Its protein product is CASSVGQGGNYGYTF. Looking up the rest from reference TRBV2 and TRBJ1-2 gives the full variable domain: EPEVTQTPSHQVTQMGQEVILRCVPISNHLYFYWYRQILGQKVEFLVSFYNNEISEKSEIFDDQFSVERPDGSNFTLKIRSTKLEDSAMYFCASSVGQGGNYGYTFGSGTRLTVV.

This chain uses TRBV27 with TRBJ2-3, with 13 bases that match TRBD2. The CDR3 runs to 20 residues. The ends lost 5 bases at V and 0 bases at J; junction bases unmatched: 14. Germline assignment: CDR1 MNHEY and CDR2 SMNVEV (reference sequence). In DNA, the CDR3 is TGTGCCAGCAGTACCGGACTAGCGGGGGCGTTGGATTATAGCACAGATACGCAGTATTTT. It encodes CASSTGLAGALDYSTDTQYF.

V is TRBV6-5 and J is TRBJ2-3; unclear D gene. Deletions cut 2 bases from V and 1 base from J, with 13 bases between. The CDR3 extends over 16 amino acids. Germline V gene sequence: CDR1 MNHEY, CDR2 SVGAGI. This chain's CDR3 is CASSYVTSPRTDTQYF. In nucleotides, the CDR3 is TGTGCCAGCAGTTACGTAACTTCCCCCCGCACAGATACGCAGTATTTT.

This clone appeared a single time. This chain links TRBV29-1 with TRBJ1-1; 9 nucleotides align to TRBD1. Germline lookup yields CDR1 SQVTM and CDR2 ANQGSEA. Trimming cost V 4 bases and J 4 bases; bases outside gene matches: 4. The CDR3 spans 13 residues. CDR3 in amino acids: CSVALDRGTEAFF. DNA of the CDR3: TGCAGCGTTGCGCTGGACAGGGGCACTGAAGCTTTCTTT.

V is TRBV6-1 and J is TRBJ1-4, with 7 bases fitting TRBD1. There are 14 residues in the CDR3. Germline loops: CDR1 MNHNS, CDR2 SASEGT. J was trimmed by 8 bases and V by 3 bases; bases with no gene match: 6. The CDR3 bases are TGTGCCAGCAGTGAGGACAGGTTGAACGAAAAACTGTTTTTT. Residues: CASSEDRLNEKLFF.

This clone appeared a few times. The chain carries TRBV13 and TRBJ1-3; D call uncertain. This CDR3 is 13 amino acids long. Trimming took 6 bases from V and 3 from J, leaving 9 bases between them. Per the germline V gene, CDR1 is PRHDT and CDR2 is FYEKMQ (reference sequence). CDR3 protein: CASRNSNGNTIYF. The CDR3 region has the DNA TGTGCCAGCAGGAATAGTAATGGAAACACCATATATTTT.

This chain connects TRBV6-4 to TRBJ1-2; a weak D match, TRBD1 (5 bases). In germline, CDR1 is MRHNA, CDR2 SNTAGT. CDR3 size: 14 residues. The V gene lost 3 bases and the J gene lost 6 bases, with 14 bases spanning the gap. The CDR3 DNA is TGTGCCAGCAGTGATGGGGGGACCACTAATGGCTACACCTTC. Its protein is CASSDGGTTNGYTF.

This clone was detected only once. One end of the junction is discordant with germline, which a read error may explain. The chain combines TRBV7-7 with TRBJ2-5; TRBD1 agrees at 11 bases. Looked up from germline, CDR1 is SSHAT and CDR2 is FNYEAQ (reference sequence). The CDR3 length is 15 residues. The DNA for the CDR3 is TGTGCTAGCAGCCGACGGACAGGGGGCGAAGAGACCCAGTACTTC. Protein sequence: CASSRRTGGEETQYF.

The chain joins TRBV7-9 to TRBJ1-6; possibly TRBD1 for D (6 bases). This CDR3 spans 13 amino acids. V lost 5 bases and J 6 bases, leaving 8 bases between the germline ends. Germline V gives CDR1 SEHNR, CDR2 FQNEAQ (reference sequence). The CDR3 reads CASSNRVNSPLHF. The CDR3 DNA is TGTGCCAGCAGCAACAGGGTTAATTCACCCCTCCACTTT.

This clone has a single count. V and J are TRBV4-2 and TRBJ2-1; TRBD2 agrees at 9 bases. The CDR3 totals 17 residues. CDR1 is LGHNA and CDR2 is YNFKEQ in the germline V gene. Trimming removed 1 base from V and 1 base from J; junction bases left unmatched: 5. The CDR3 loop is CASSQAPTSGSYNEQFF. In DNA form, the CDR3 reads TGTGCCAGCAGCCAAGCCCCCACTAGCGGGTCCTACAATGAGCAGTTCTTC.

This clone was observed a handful of times. The chain combines TRBV11-2 with TRBJ2-1, with a possible D match to TRBD2 (6 bases). CDR1 is SGHAT and CDR2 is FQNNGV in the germline V gene. The CDR3 is 12 residues long. The V end lost 1 base, the J end lost 12 bases, and 10 bases lay between the germline ends. The CDR3 here is CASSLGGAGQFF. CDR3 nucleotide sequence: TGTGCCAGCAGCTTAGGCGGGGCTGGGCAGTTCTTC.

The chain combines TRBV13 with TRBJ1-2, with 7 bases that match TRBD1. V was clipped by 4 bases and J by 11 bases; unmatched bases: 13. In germline, CDR1 is PRHDT, CDR2 FYEKMQ (reference sequence). The CDR3 loop spans 14 amino acids. CDR3 loop: CASSSLGDRTGYTF. CDR3 sequence (DNA): TGTGCCAGCAGCTCTCTCGGGGACAGAACCGGGTACACCTTC.

CDR3 residues: CASSFTGAAGELFF. DNA for the CDR3: TGTGCCAGCAGCTTTACAGGGGCCGCCGGGGAGCTGTTTTTT. The V gene is TRBV7-6, the J gene TRBJ2-2; 7 bases agree with TRBD1. V shed 3 bases, J shed 6 bases, and the junction held 4 bases outside the gene matches. Per the germline V gene, CDR1 is SGHVS and CDR2 is FNYEAQ. CDR3 length: 14 amino acids.

This clone has just a few counts. The V and J genes are TRBV2 and TRBJ1-5, with 8 bases aligning to TRBD1. CDR1 and CDR2 (germline): SNHLY, FYNNEI. The J segment lost 2 bases and the V segment lost 5 bases, leaving 2 bases of the junction unmatched. The CDR3 contains 14 residues. The CDR3 nucleotides are TGTGCCAGCAGTCAGGACAGGGGCAATCAGCCCCAGCATTTT. This sequence encodes CASSQDRGNQPQHF.